Listed below are T cell receptor beta chains from one sample, sequenced in a study of blood T cell repertoires in COVID-19. TCRdb keeps only in-frame clones here, not all; method: immunoSEQ multiplex PCR. The table has nearly 80,000 clones, 90% seen once. Sequencing was performed on peripheral blood. These receptors originate from a woman of 80 years or more with acute or convalescent COVID-19. CDR3s include the opening cysteine and the closing phenylalanine or tryptophan. Fields, in order: D gene, J gene, V gene, clone size, CDR3 DNA, CDR3 protein. The D gene is left open where the match is weak. Expanded clones get a size class; other rows say once, few or many, or leave the size out.

TRBD1,TRBJ1-3,TRBV5-1,NA,TGCGCCAGCAGCCCGACAGGGGCCTCTGGAAACACCATATATTTT,CASSPTGASGNTIYF
TRBD1,TRBJ2-3,TRBV5-1,NA,TGCGCCAGCAGTCAAAATCCCGGGACAGGGGGCCGGGCAGATACGCAGTATTTT,CASSQNPGTGGRADTQYF
NA,TRBJ1-5,TRBV6-6,NA,TGTGCCAGCAGACCTACAGGGACTAGCAATCAGCCCCAGCATTTT,CASRPTGTSNQPQHF
TRBD1,TRBJ1-4,TRBV5-1,few,TGCGCCAGCAGCTTGGGAGACAGGGAGGACGAAAAACTGTTTTTT,CASSLGDREDEKLFF
NA,TRBJ2-4,TRBV20-1,NA,TGCAGTGCGAGTCCGGGCCAGGGTCCGAACATTCAGTACTTC,CSASPGQGPNIQYF
TRBD2,TRBJ2-3,TRBV7-3,NA,TGTGCCAGCAGCTTAACCGGGGGGGCTCTCACAGATACGCAGTATTTT,CASSLTGGALTDTQYF
NA,TRBJ1-4,TRBV9,NA,TGTGCCAGCAGCCCCAGCGGGGGGAATGAAAAACTGTTTTTT,CASSPSGGNEKLFF
TRBD2,TRBJ2-1,TRBV10-3,NA,TGTGCCATCAGTGAGAAGGCGGGAGGGCCGGGGGATGAGCAGTTCTTC,CAISEKAGGPGDEQFF
NA,TRBJ1-1,TRBV4-1,NA,TGCGCCAGCAGCCAAGTCAGGGCTCGTGATGAAGCTTTCTTT,CASSQVRARDEAFF
TRBD1,TRBJ1-5,TRBV4-1,NA,TGCGCCAGCAGCCAAGACGGGACAGGGGTTGGCAATCAGCCCCAGCATTTT,CASSQDGTGVGNQPQHF
NA,TRBJ1-1,TRBV4-3,NA,TGCGCCAGCAGCCAAGTCTGGGGCAATGTCGACACTGAAGCTTTCTTT,CASSQVWGNVDTEAFF
NA,TRBJ1-1,TRBV4-1,NA,TGCGCCAGCAGCCTACAGAGCCCCCTGAACACTGAAGCTTTCTTT,CASSLQSPLNTEAFF
NA,TRBJ2-2,TRBV4-2,NA,TGTGCCAGCAGCCAATGGACTTGGGGTAATGCGGTGGGGAAAAACACCGGGGAGCTGTTTTTT,CASSQWTWGNAVGKNTGELFF
NA,TRBJ1-2,TRBV7-9,NA,TGTGCCAGCAGCTTAGGATTGGGGGCCGACTATGGCTACACCTTC,CASSLGLGADYGYTF
TRBD1,TRBJ2-7,TRBV7-9,NA,TGTGCCAGCAGCAACGGACAGGGGTCGAGCTCCTACGAGCAGTACTTC,CASSNGQGSSSYEQYF
NA,TRBJ1-6,TRBV3-1/TRBV3-2,NA,TGTGCCAGCAGCGCCGGACAGCCATATAATTCACCCCTCCACTTT,CASSAGQPYNSPLHF
NA,TRBJ1-2,TRBV2,NA,TGTGCCAGCAACAGGGACGGCTATGGCTACACCTTC,CASNRDGYGYTF
NA,TRBJ2-7,TRBV2,NA,TGTGCCAGCACTCAGGGCTACGAGCAGTACTTC,CASTQGYEQYF
TRBD1,TRBJ2-2,TRBV5-1,NA,TGCGCCAGCAGCTCGGGACAGCGCACCGGGGAGCTGTTTTTT,CASSSGQRTGELFF
TRBD2,TRBJ2-7,TRBV4-2,NA,TGTGCCAGCAGCCAAGTGACTAGCGGGGGTCAGGGCGAGCAGTACTTC,CASSQVTSGGQGEQYF
NA,TRBJ1-3,TRBV10-3,NA,TGTGCCATCAGTGAGCCGGGACATTCTGGAAACATCATATATTTT,CAISEPGHSGNIIYF
NA,TRBJ2-3,TRBV18,NA,TGTGCCAGCTCACCTCCGGTGGGCGATACGCAGTATTTT,CASSPPVGDTQYF
NA,TRBJ1-1,TRBV6-5,NA,TGTGCCAGCAGTCCCGTTCAGGGGACTGAAGCTTTCTTT,CASSPVQGTEAFF
TRBD1,TRBJ2-2,TRBV27,NA,TGTGCCAGCAGTCCTCGGACAGGGAGAGGTACCGGGGAGCTGTTTTTT,CASSPRTGRGTGELFF
NA,TRBJ2-1,TRBV18,NA,TGTGCCAGCTCAGTCCAGAAGCAGTTCTTC,CASSVQKQFF
NA,TRBJ1-2,TRBV2,NA,TGTGCCAGCAGGGGCGGGGGAGGCTACACCTTC,CASRGGGGYTF
NA,TRBJ1-6,TRBV6-5,NA,TGTGCCAGCACTGGGACTTACTATTCACCCCTCCACTTT,CASTGTYYSPLHF
NA,TRBJ1-1,TRBV6-2/TRBV6-3,NA,TGTGCCAGCAGTTACGGGGGCGAGGGAACTGAAGCTTTCTTT,CASSYGGEGTEAFF
TRBD1,TRBJ1-2,TRBV6-6,NA,TGTGCCAGCAGTCTCGGGACAGGGGGAAGCCCTAACTATGGCTACACCTTC,CASSLGTGGSPNYGYTF
NA,TRBJ1-2,TRBV2,NA,TGTGCCAGCAGTGAAGCGCGATCAGGTCCCTCCTATGGCTACACCTTC,CASSEARSGPSYGYTF
TRBD2,TRBJ2-1,TRBV7-8,few,TGTGCCAGCAGCCCTAACCGGGGACTAGCTTTCGATGAGCAGTTCTTC,CASSPNRGLAFDEQFF
NA,TRBJ1-4,TRBV6-6,NA,TGTGCCAGCAGGCGGCCGGGGGGTGGGGAAAAACTGTTTTTT,CASRRPGGGEKLFF
NA,TRBJ1-2,TRBV7-8,NA,TGTGCCAGCAGCTTAGTATCGGGGGGCTATGGCTACACCTTC,CASSLVSGGYGYTF
NA,TRBJ1-1,TRBV5-1,NA,TGCGCCAGCAGCCCTGACAGTAAACAGACTGAAGCTTTCTTT,CASSPDSKQTEAFF
NA,TRBJ1-2,TRBV6-1,few,TGTGCCAGCAGTGATACAAGGGGGGGTGGCTACACCTTC,CASSDTRGGGYTF
NA,TRBJ1-3,TRBV5-1,few,TGCGCCAGCAGCACGGGACACTCAGGAAACACCATATATTTT,CASSTGHSGNTIYF
TRBD1,TRBJ1-2,TRBV7-3,NA,TGTGCCAGCAGCTCAGGGGGCGACTATGGCTACACCTTC,CASSSGGDYGYTF
NA,TRBJ2-7,TRBV6-1,NA,TGTGCCAGCAGTGAAGTGGCAGGGCCCCATTCCTACGAGCAGTACTTC,CASSEVAGPHSYEQYF
TRBD1,TRBJ1-2,TRBV25-1,NA,TGTGCCAGCAGTGGGACAGGTAACTATGGCTACACCTTC,CASSGTGNYGYTF
NA,TRBJ1-2,TRBV6-6,NA,TGTGCCAGCAGTCCCTCAGGGGTTGGCTACACCTTC,CASSPSGVGYTF
TRBD2,TRBJ2-7,TRBV10-1,NA,TGCGCCATTCCTGACTGTAGCGGGAGGTACGAGCAGTACTTC,CAIPDCSGRYEQYF
TRBD1,TRBJ2-7,TRBV6-5,NA,TGTGCCAGCAGTCCTGGACAGGGGAGTTACGAGCAGTACTTC,CASSPGQGSYEQYF
NA,TRBJ1-1,TRBV9,once,TGTGCCAGCAGCGTAGATCAGGGCCCGCGGACTGAAGCTTTCTTT,CASSVDQGPRTEAFF
NA,TRBJ2-7,TRBV2,NA,TGTGCCAGCAGTGCATCCTACGAGCAGTACTTC,CASSASYEQYF
NA,TRBJ2-5,TRBV6-5,NA,TGTGCCAGCAAAGGGAGCGGAGAGACCCAGTACTTC,CASKGSGETQYF
TRBD1,TRBJ2-1,TRBV9,NA,TGTGCCAGCAGCGTAGGAAATACAGGGGGTGAGCAGTTCTTC,CASSVGNTGGEQFF
TRBD1,TRBJ2-7,TRBV28,NA,TGTGCCAGCAGTCCTATATGGGGACAGGGGGGCTACGAGCAGTACTTC,CASSPIWGQGGYEQYF
NA,TRBJ2-1,TRBV29-1,NA,TGCAGCGTTGACGGGTACTACAATGAGCAGTTCTTC,CSVDGYYNEQFF
NA,TRBJ1-3,TRBV28,NA,TGTGCCAGCAGTATTCCGGGACTTGCTGGAAACACCATATATTTT,CASSIPGLAGNTIYF
NA,TRBJ1-1,TRBV30,NA,TGTGCCTGGATCGCCCCCAGGGGACTATCGGGGGCTTTCTTT,CAWIAPRGLSGAFF
TRBD1,TRBJ1-1,TRBV6-4,NA,TGTGCCAGCAGTGAGCAGGGGGGCACTGAAGCTTTCTTT,CASSEQGGTEAFF
NA,TRBJ2-4,TRBV2,NA,TGTGCCAGCAGTGAGATGGACAGTCCAGCCAAAAACATTCAGTACTTC,CASSEMDSPAKNIQYF
TRBD1,TRBJ1-1,TRBV19,NA,TGTGCCAGTAGTACCTCACAGGGGGTGAACACTGAAGCTTTCTTT,CASSTSQGVNTEAFF
TRBD1,TRBJ1-3,TRBV7-8,NA,TGTGCCAGCAGCCTCGGGACAGTTGGAAACACCATATATTTT,CASSLGTVGNTIYF
NA,TRBJ1-2,TRBV7-8,NA,TGTGCCAGCAGCTTGGAGTTTCGGCAGTATGGCTACACCTTC,CASSLEFRQYGYTF
TRBD2,TRBJ2-4,TRBV5-1,NA,TGCGCCAGCAGCTTGCGGGAGCGGGGGGGCCGTGTATCCAAAAACATTCAGTACTTC,CASSLRERGGRVSKNIQYF
NA,TRBJ1-2,TRBV29-1,NA,TGCAGCGTGGCCGACAGGCTAAATAACTATGGCTACACCTTC,CSVADRLNNYGYTF
NA,TRBJ1-6,TRBV6-2/TRBV6-3,NA,TGTGCCAGCAGCTCAGGAATGGGAGGTTCACCCCTCCACTTT,CASSSGMGGSPLHF
TRBD1,TRBJ1-6,TRBV27,NA,TGTGCCAGCAGTTTATTCGCAGGGGGAAGGGGTGATAATTCACCCCTCCACTTT,CASSLFAGGRGDNSPLHF